This TCR beta chain was captured by sequencing in a study of blood T cell repertoires in COVID-19. As for the study in general: Some COVID-19 samples were acute and others convalescent; all came from the United States, Italy and Spain. T cells, B-cell-depleted T cells, or PBMCs supplied cDNA or gDNA.

Germline V CDR1 and CDR2: SGHTA, FQGNSA. The CDR3 loop spans 14 amino acids. V shed 5 bases and J 1 base; nucleotides not matched to a gene: 1. Per the study methods: Reference gene primer amplification yielded estimated nucleated cell counts. Data came from immunoSEQ multiplex PCR; TCRdb stores just in-frame clones and leaves some out. That table furnishes V, J and clone size, whereas the DNA furnished D and trimming. This sample has some 28,000 clones, with 75% to 90% found just once. The TCR originated in a man between 65 and 80 years old with active COVID-19. What was sequenced was peripheral blood. The chain carries TRBV7-2 and TRBJ1-2, with 10 bases lining up with TRBD1. The CDR3 sequence: CASSRDRGNYGYTF. The CDR3 nucleotides are TGTGCCAGCAGCCGGGACAGGGGTAACTATGGCTACACCTTC. Full variable domain (rest looked up from reference TRBV7-2 and TRBJ1-2): GAGVSQSPSNKVTEKGKDVELRCDPISGHTALYWYRQSLGQGLEFLIYFQGNSAPDKSGLPSDRFSAERTGGSVSTLTIQRTQQEDSAVYLCASSRDRGNYGYTFGSGTRLTVV.